This TCR beta chain was sequenced in a study of cytomegalovirus exposure and HLA in healthy donors. PCR employed 60 Vbeta and 13 Jbeta primers. The assay was immunoSEQ multiplex PCR, and TCRdb's table has in-frame clones only and misses some. The data show 150,000 to 200,000 clones, 80% seen once. Germline values: CDR1 SNHLY, CDR2 FYNNEI. Trimming cost V 6 bases and J 5 bases, with 16 bases left between them. The CDR3 totals 14 residues. The sequenced sample was PBMCs. The rearrangement uses TRBV2 and TRBJ1-1; D perhaps matches TRBD1 (5 bases). This TCR was sampled from a boy between 10 and 17 years old in good health and CMV-seronegative. The CDR3 region has the DNA TGTGCCAGCAGGGGGCCAAGGGTTGGTACTGAAGCTTTCTTT. Residues: CASRGPRVGTEAFF.